The present T cell receptor (beta chain) was sequenced within a study of T cells in Graves' hyperthyroidism and ophthalmopathy. The study's findings and limits: The model identified upcoming ophthalmopathy a median 6.5 months ahead of onset. Appearing also in blood were most of the thyroid clonotypes expanded above 0.001.

To note about this clonotype: Antigen unknown.

Approximately 10 ml of fresh peripheral blood supplied the PBMCs. Trimming cost V 6 bases and J 3 bases, with 12 bases left between them. The CDR3 loop spans 13 amino acids. Germline-derived CDR1 and CDR2 are DFQATT and SNEGSKA (reference sequence). Researchers took RNA transcripts and amplified the TCR beta CDR3 regions from them. In the first-round RT-PCR of the TCR CDR3, the HTBI primer set was used. Each CDR3 protein is one row after TCRdb ran MiXCR on the multiplex PCR reads. The profile shows about 690,000 distinct CDR3 sequences, 15% to 20% of them singletons. This sequence was found in a man aged 50 to 60 with Graves' hyperthyroidism. The J gene is TRBJ1-5, the V gene TRBV20-1, with D possibly TRBD1 on 6 matching bases. The specimen sequenced was blood. The CDR3 DNA reads TGCAGTGCCGGGGGGGCCTTCAATCAGCCCCAGCATTTT. Translated: CSAGGAFNQPQHF.